Described below is a single TCR beta chain sequence and its context. Its antigen remains unknown. CDR3 length: 16 residues. Trimming stripped 7 bases from V and 0 bases from J, with 16 bases between. Germline CDR1 reads MNHNS; CDR2 reads SASEGT. This sample is drawn from a study of blood T cells in healthy people across ages. Study-level results: A strong correlation between TCR beta diversity and naive T cell percentage was seen.

PCR was performed a second time for about 7 to 11 cycles using a sample-barcoded 5' primer and a J-beta primer mix. The yield of each sample was at least 2.5 million CDR3-containing paired-end reads. TCRdb reprocessed the 5' RACE reads via MiXCR and lists one record per CDR3 protein. The sample consists of hundreds of thousands of distinct CDR3 sequences, around 62% of them appearing once. This TCR derives from a man younger than 40 in good health. The sequenced sample consisted of blood. The chain links TRBV6-1 to TRBJ2-1, with a possible D match to TRBD2 (5 bases). As DNA, the CDR3 is TGTGCCAGCAACGCGGGTCCGCCTTACTCCTACAATGAGCAGTTCTTC. This sequence encodes CASNAGPPYSYNEQFF.